In its sample, the clone carrying this T cell receptor (beta chain) was seen once. Between the trimmed V and J ends, which lost 2 bases and 0 bases, there was a span of 3 bases. Germline CDR1 reads MNHEY; CDR2 reads SVGEGT. The length of the CDR3 is 13 residues. This record belongs to a study of blood T cell repertoires in COVID-19. Study background: Samples taken during acute and convalescent COVID-19 were collected in the United States, Italy and Spain.

TCRdb's table, derived via immunoSEQ multiplex PCR, lists solely in-frame clones and lacks some. The sample has approximately 160,000 clones, 70% to 80% seen once; the top ten hold around 8.1%. This clonotype was sampled from a man aged 55 to 70 with acute or convalescent COVID-19. Specimen: peripheral blood. The genes are TRBV6-2 or TRBV6-3 and TRBJ2-3; no reliable D call. The CDR3 DNA sequence: TGTGCCAGCAGTTACCAGAGCACAGATACGCAGTATTTT. As protein: CASSYQSTDTQYF.